The 27 T cell receptor beta chains below come from one sample, sequenced in a study of blood T cell repertoires in COVID-19. Some clones are missing from TCRdb's copy, which holds only in-frame ones; the method was immunoSEQ multiplex PCR. The sample lists around 380,000 clones; about 89% were seen once. The sequenced sample was PBMCs or T cells enriched from blood (not recorded which). Receptors were obtained from a man aged 25 to 45 who had recovered from COVID-19.

J is TRBJ1-6 and V is TRBV7-9, with 8 bases identical to TRBD1. Trimming removed 5 bases from V and 7 bases from J; junction bases left unmatched: 4. The CDR3 runs 14 residues. Germline loops: CDR1 SEHNR, CDR2 FQNEAQ (reference sequence). The CDR3 spells CASSGQGGNSPLHF. As DNA, the CDR3 is TGTGCCAGCAGCGGACAGGGAGGCAATTCACCCCTCCACTTT.

This clone showed up many times. The chain employs TRBV9 and TRBJ2-7; D may be TRBD1 (6 bases). Germline CDR1 SGDLS, CDR2 YYNGEE. CDR3 size: 16 residues. The V end lost 4 bases, the J end lost 2 bases, and 19 bases lay between the germline ends. The CDR3 spells CASSSRPTGPTYEQYF. The CDR3 DNA reads as TGTGCCAGCAGCTCGCGACCGACAGGACCAACCTACGAGCAGTACTTC.

This sequence joins TRBV11-2 and TRBJ1-2; TRBD1 might be the D (5 bases). V was cut by 0 bases and J by 0 bases, with 11 bases left in between. CDR1 and CDR2 (germline): SGHAT, FQNNGV. The CDR3 is made up of 16 amino acids. In DNA form, the CDR3 reads TGTGCCAGCAGCTTAGACCCCCGACAGACTAACTATGGCTACACCTTC. It is translated as CASSLDPRQTNYGYTF. Full variable domain (missing parts from reference TRBV11-2 and TRBJ1-2): EAGVAQSPRYKIIEKRQSVAFWCNPISGHATLYWYQQILGQGPKLLIQFQNNGVVDDSQLPKDRFSAERLKGVDSTLKIQPAKLEDSAVYLCASSLDPRQTNYGYTFGSGTRLTVV.

The rearrangement uses TRBV5-1 and TRBJ2-1; 10 bases match TRBD2. CDR3 size: 16 residues. Germline CDR1 is SGHRS and CDR2 is YFSETQ. V dropped 4 bases and J dropped 6; count of bases not matched to a gene: 10. The CDR3 sequence: CASSPNPSGGFNEQFF. As DNA, the CDR3 is TGCGCCAGCAGCCCAAACCCTAGCGGGGGATTCAATGAGCAGTTCTTC.

On this clone: This specimen includes other DNA sequences encoding the same CDR3. The V gene is TRBV7-2, the J gene TRBJ1-1; D remains ambiguous. The CDR3 runs 13 residues. The germline CDR1 and CDR2 sequences are SGHTA and FQGNSA. With 2 bases removed from V and 1 base from J, the gap between germline ends came to 5 bases. The CDR3 reads CASSLRGNTEAFF. In DNA, the CDR3 is TGTGCCAGCAGCTTACGAGGGAACACTGAAGCTTTCTTT.

This rearrangement joins TRBV7-2 to TRBJ1-4; D gene uncertain. Trimming cost V 1 base and J 0 bases, with 12 bases left between them. Germline loops: CDR1 SGHTA, CDR2 FQGNSA. The CDR3 consists of 17 residues. The CDR3 DNA reads as TGTGCCAGCAGCTTAGATTCGGTTTATGCAACTAATGAAAAACTGTTTTTT. Amino acids: CASSLDSVYATNEKLFF.

J is TRBJ2-1 and V is TRBV7-9; 11 bases are shared with TRBD1. Unmatched junction bases numbered 6, after V lost 5 bases and J lost 12 bases. This CDR3 spans 13 amino acids. The germline CDR1 and CDR2 sequences are SEHNR and FQNEAQ (reference sequence). This chain's CDR3 is CASSRTGGPRQFF. CDR3 sequence (DNA): TGTGCCAGCAGCCGGACAGGGGGCCCACGGCAGTTCTTC.

V and J are TRBV19 and TRBJ2-7; the match to TRBD2 covers 9 bases. V was clipped by 4 bases and J by 3 bases; unmatched bases: 10. Germline CDR1 is LNHDA and CDR2 is SQIVND (reference sequence). This CDR3 is 16 amino acids long. This CDR3 reads CASSRASSGANYEQYF. For the CDR3, the DNA is TGTGCCAGTAGTAGGGCCTCTAGCGGGGCAAACTACGAGCAGTACTTC.

The rearrangement links TRBV15 to TRBJ2-7, with 13 bases that match TRBD2. The germline V gene encodes CDR1 LNHNV and CDR2 YYDKDF (reference sequence). The V segment lost 3 bases and the J segment 7 bases; nucleotides outside the gene matches: 9. CDR3 length: 16 residues. The CDR3 region has the DNA TGTGCCACCAGCAGTACTACTAGCGGGGGGGCCCGTGAGCAGTACTTC. Its translation is CATSSTTSGGAREQYF.

This clone was recorded a few times. CDR3 in amino acids: CASSPGTRANYGYTF. The CDR3 coding sequence is TGTGCCAGCTCACCCGGGACAAGAGCTAACTATGGCTACACCTTC. The chain carries TRBV18 and TRBJ1-2; D perhaps matches TRBD1 (6 bases). The CDR3 has 15 residues. V was shortened by 3 bases and J by 0 bases, with 11 bases between the two germline ends. CDR1 and CDR2 from the germline V gene are KGHSH and LQKENI.

The genes are TRBV3-1 (or the pseudogene TRBV3-2) and TRBJ2-7; possible D gene TRBD1, 5 bases. Germline CDR1 and CDR2: LGHDT and YNNKEL (reference sequence). V was clipped by 1 base and J by 3 bases, with 10 bases between them. There are 14 residues in the CDR3. Written as DNA, the CDR3 is TGTGCCAGCAGCCAAGGACAGTTTGGCTACGAGCAGTACTTC. Translating gives CASSQGQFGYEQYF.

This sequence joins TRBV19 and TRBJ2-1; D remains unclear. With 3 bases removed from V and 0 bases from J, the gap between germline ends came to 15 bases. This CDR3 comprises 17 residues. Germline V gene data show CDR1 as LNHDA and CDR2 as SQIVND (reference sequence). For the CDR3, the DNA is TGTGCCAGTAGTATCGGCGGCGGATGGAGCTCCTACAATGAGCAGTTCTTC. Translated: CASSIGGGWSSYNEQFF.

In DNA, the CDR3 is TGTGCCAGCACCCTCCAACCAGGGCTTCATGAAAAACTGTTTTTT. Translating gives CASTLQPGLHEKLFF. The gene calls are TRBV6-5 and TRBJ1-4; possible D gene TRBD1, 5 bases. CDR1 is MNHEY and CDR2 is SVGAGI in the germline V gene. The CDR3 sequence is 15 residues long. V was cut by 7 bases and J by 6 bases, with 18 bases left in between.

The chain uses TRBV9 and TRBJ1-1; 7 nucleotides align to TRBD1. Germline-derived CDR1 and CDR2 are SGDLS and YYNGEE. The CDR3 covers 17 residues. Unmatched junction bases numbered 13, after V lost 2 bases and J lost 3 bases. The CDR3 nucleotides are TGTGCCAGCAGCGTGGGGCAGGGGGGCGCGGGTGACACTGAAGCTTTCTTT. As protein: CASSVGQGGAGDTEAFF.

The chain combines TRBV5-4 with TRBJ2-7, with D possibly being TRBD2 (6 bases). Trimming removed 4 bases at V and 0 bases at J, with 14 bases between. CDR3 size: 15 residues. Germline V gene sequence: CDR1 SGHNT, CDR2 YYREEE (reference sequence). The CDR3 coding sequence is TGTGCCAGCAGCCTCCCGGGACTTCTCTCCTACGAGCAGTACTTC. Translating gives CASSLPGLLSYEQYF.

The chain couples TRBV27 to TRBJ1-1; D possibly corresponds to TRBD1 (5 bases). The V gene lost 1 base and the J gene lost 5 bases, with 14 bases spanning the gap. This CDR3 region has 15 residues. Germline-derived CDR1 and CDR2 are MNHEY and SMNVEV (reference sequence). CDR3 DNA: TGTGCCAGCAGTTTATGGGGCATCTTTGGGACTGAAGCTTTCTTT. Its translation: CASSLWGIFGTEAFF.

The V call is TRBV6-1, the J call TRBJ1-4, with TRBD1 matching 9 bases. Germline V gives CDR1 MNHNS, CDR2 SASEGT. This CDR3 is 16 amino acids long. Trimming at V came to 1 base and at J to 5 bases, leaving 5 bases not matched to a gene. The CDR3 sequence is CASSEGFGQGNEKLFF. In DNA, the CDR3 is TGTGCCAGCAGTGAAGGGTTCGGACAGGGGAATGAAAAACTGTTTTTT.

This chain uses TRBV7-2 with TRBJ1-5, with D uncertain. The CDR3 runs to 13 residues. V was clipped by 1 base and J by 5 bases, with 6 bases between them. Germline assignment: CDR1 SGHTA and CDR2 FQGNSA. CDR3 in DNA: TGTGCCAGCAGCTTAGAAGCCTATCAGCCCCAGCATTTT. Translation gives CASSLEAYQPQHF.

This chain links TRBV5-6 with TRBJ1-4; 7 nucleotides line up with TRBD1. CDR1 SGHDT and CDR2 YYEEEE come from the germline V gene. The J segment lost 0 bases and the V segment lost 4 bases, leaving 3 bases of the junction unmatched. The CDR3 consists of 15 residues. The DNA of the CDR3 is TGTGCCAGCAGCCCGGGACAGACAACTAATGAAAAACTGTTTTTT. Its translation: CASSPGQTTNEKLFF.

To note about this clone: The sample has other DNA sequences that encode this CDR3 too. V gene TRBV5-1 combines with J gene TRBJ1-3, with no clear D. The length of the CDR3 is 15 residues. The V gene's germline CDR1 is SGHRS and CDR2 YFSETQ. Trimming took off 0 bases at V and 0 bases at J, with 7 bases between the two ends. The CDR3 nucleotides read TGCGCCAGCAGCTTGGCAGCGGGCTCTGGAAACACCATATATTTT. Protein: CASSLAAGSGNTIYF.

The chain recombines TRBV23-1 with TRBJ1-5; D ambiguous. TRBV23-1 is an ORF, and what it does is uncertain. This CDR3 contains 14 residues. Trimming took 0 bases from V and 5 from J, leaving 8 bases between them. The CDR3 region is CASSQSVGDQPQHF. The CDR3 nucleotides read TGCGCCAGCAGTCAATCGGTCGGGGATCAGCCCCAGCATTTT.

The chain joins TRBV6-6 to TRBJ1-6; 8 bases fit TRBD1. There are 14 residues in the CDR3. Per germline, CDR1 MNHNY and CDR2 SVGAGI (reference sequence). The V gene end was trimmed by 7 bases and the J gene end by 6 bases; junction bases not matched to a gene: 5. This chain's CDR3 is CASTFTGGNSPLHF. CDR3 DNA: TGTGCCAGCACCTTTACAGGGGGTAATTCACCCCTCCACTTT.

The table lists this clone with a count of one. V usage is TRBV6-5 and J usage is TRBJ1-3, with D perhaps matching TRBD1 (5 bases). Trimming cost V 6 bases and J 7 bases, with 16 bases left between them. The CDR3 sequence is 14 residues long. The germline gives CDR1 MNHEY, CDR2 SVGAGI. In DNA, the CDR3 is TGTGCCAGCAGCCCCGGGGGGGTAGTCAACACCATATATTTT. The encoded protein is CASSPGGVVNTIYF.

The chain is built from TRBV6-2 or TRBV6-3 and TRBJ1-2; D not certain. CDR1 and CDR2 from the germline V gene are MNHEY and SVGEGT. The ends were cut back, 2 bases at V and 1 base at J, with 17 bases in the middle. This CDR3 is built from 17 residues. The CDR3 coding sequence is TGTGCCAGCAGTTACGAGGCAGCCGCCCCCGATAACTATGGCTACACCTTC. Translated, it gives CASSYEAAAPDNYGYTF.

The chain links TRBV19 to TRBJ2-1; 10 nucleotides match TRBD2. Germline V gene data show CDR1 as LNHDA and CDR2 as SQIVND (reference sequence). The CDR3 contains 15 residues. After removal of 3 bases from V and 6 bases from J, the junction contained 5 bases not matched to a gene. CDR3 region: CASSMSGGAVNEQFF. CDR3 nucleotides: TGTGCCAGTAGTATGAGCGGGGGGGCTGTCAATGAGCAGTTCTTC.

The chain is built from TRBV3-1 (or the pseudogene TRBV3-2) and TRBJ1-1; no clear D gene. Per the germline V gene, CDR1 is LGHDT and CDR2 is YNNKEL (reference sequence). Trimming took 2 bases from V and 2 from J, leaving 9 bases between them. The CDR3 sequence is 14 residues long. CDR3: CASSQNTVNTEAFF. Here the CDR3 DNA reads TGTGCCAGCAGCCAAAATACAGTTAACACTGAAGCTTTCTTT.

V usage is TRBV30 and J usage is TRBJ1-2; D is possibly TRBD1 (5 bases). This CDR3 has 13 amino acids. CDR1 GTSNPN and CDR2 SVGIG come from the germline V gene (reference sequence). V dropped 2 bases and J dropped 7 bases, with 14 bases sitting between them. The CDR3 region has the DNA TGTGCCTGGAGTATGGGGCAGGCCTTTGGCTACACCTTC. This encodes CAWSMGQAFGYTF.